This record looks at one TCR beta chain sequence and its context. Per germline, CDR1 SGDLS and CDR2 YYNGEE. J was trimmed by 7 bases and V by 3 bases; bases with no gene match: 11. The CDR3 has 15 amino acids. This entry is derived from a study of Ad26.COV2.S vaccination and SARS-CoV-2 variants. Generated by immunoSEQ multiplex PCR, the TCRdb table keeps only in-frame clones and is missing some. The profile shows around 250,000 clones, roughly 86% of them singletons. The treatment: some 20 received Ad26.COV2.S at low or high dose, single or two shots; about 5 received placebo; per-sample allocation not given. Sampling was performed 63 days after the first vaccine or placebo injection.

The clonotype originates from a person between 18 and 59 years old who received the Ad26.COV2.S COVID-19 vaccine or a placebo. The chain is built from TRBV9 and TRBJ1-2, with TRBD1 matching 8 bases. Sequencing used peripheral blood, obtained in a trial of Ad26.COV2.S vaccine versus placebo. The CDR3 is CASSGLGQGRSGYTF. DNA of the CDR3: TGTGCCAGCAGCGGACTAGGACAGGGTAGATCTGGCTACACCTTC.